The TCR beta chain described here comes from a study of technical replicates of blood from a few donors. The V gene lost 2 bases and the J gene lost 3 bases, with 28 bases spanning the gap. This CDR3 is built from 20 residues. Germline V CDR1 and CDR2: MNHNS, SASEGT. The data were produced by immunoSEQ multiplex PCR, yet TCRdb's version contains in-frame clones alone and is incomplete. The sample records 80,000 to 95,000 clones, almost 97% being singletons. The sequence derives from a human donor in good health. This chain uses TRBV6-1 with TRBJ1-1; D might be TRBD1 (6 bases). The sequencing input was T cells isolated from PBMCs. CDR3 sequence: CASSELSFGGRLGPDTEAFF. CDR3 coding DNA: TGTGCCAGCAGTGAACTTTCCTTTGGGGGCCGCCTGGGGCCGGACACTGAAGCTTTCTTT.